A single sample is the source of the 19 T cell receptor beta chains below, sequenced in a study of T cells in Graves' hyperthyroidism and ophthalmopathy. It was RNA transcripts that yielded the amplified TCR beta CDR3 regions. The HTBI primer set drove a first-round RT-PCR of the TCR CDR3. TCRdb re-analysed the multiplex PCR reads in MiXCR, keeping a single row per CDR3 protein. Altogether 600,000 or so distinct CDR3 sequences are present, about 43% being singletons, with the ten largest covering roughly 8.2%. Source material: peripheral blood or thyroid tissue (not recorded which). The source of these receptors is a young woman with Graves' hyperthyroidism.

This clonotype was seen a handful of times. The chain is built from TRBV25-1 and TRBJ2-5; TRBD1 aligns across 9 bases. This CDR3 is built from 16 residues. Germline V gene data show CDR1 as MGHDK and CDR2 as SYGVNS. J gave up 5 bases and V 0 bases, and 7 bases lay outside the gene matches. The CDR3 reads CASSEYRQGGLETQYF. The CDR3 bases are TGTGCCAGCAGTGAATATCGACAGGGGGGTTTGGAGACCCAGTACTTC.

This chain connects TRBV29-1 to TRBJ2-2; 12 bases agree with TRBD2. The CDR3 has 16 residues. V shed 4 bases, J shed 0 bases, and the junction held 3 bases outside the gene matches. Germline assignment: CDR1 SQVTM and CDR2 ANQGSEA. The CDR3 DNA is TGCAGCGTTGTCGGGACTAGCGGGTCGAACACCGGGGAGCTGTTTTTT. It translates to CSVVGTSGSNTGELFF.

The J gene is TRBJ1-6, the V gene TRBV7-6; a possible D gene is TRBD1 (6 bases). Trimming cost V 0 bases and J 6 bases, with 12 bases left between them. Germline loops: CDR1 SGHVS, CDR2 FNYEAQ. The CDR3 totals 16 residues. CDR3 DNA sequence: TGTGCCAGCAGCTTAGCGGAAGGGGGTTTTAATTCACCCCTCCACTTT. Protein product: CASSLAEGGFNSPLHF.

For this clonotype: A read error may be the cause here, since a much bigger clone is one base away. The genes are TRBV25-1 and TRBJ1-2; the D gene is possibly TRBD1 (5 bases). In germline, CDR1 is MGHDK, CDR2 SYGVNS. V dropped 2 bases and J dropped 8 bases, with 9 bases sitting between them. This CDR3 has 12 amino acids. The CDR3 spells CASSEVGHGYTF. The CDR3 nucleotides are TGTGCCAGCAGTGAAGTGGGGCACGGCTACACCTTC.

This clonotype was counted many times. This chain connects TRBV7-9 to TRBJ2-7; weak D call: TRBD2 (6 bases). The germline V gene encodes CDR1 SEHNR and CDR2 FQNEAQ (reference sequence). This CDR3 contains 12 residues. V was shortened by 5 bases and J by 3 bases, with 8 bases between the two germline ends. The CDR3 bases are TGTGCCAGCAGCCGGGACTTCTACGAGCAGTACTTC. It codes for CASSRDFYEQYF. The variable domain in full, with the rest retrieved from reference TRBV7-9 and TRBJ2-7, is DTGVSQNPRHKITKRGQNVTFRCDPISEHNRLYWYRQTLGQGPEFLTYFQNEAQLEKSRLLSDRFSAERPKGSFSTLEIQRTEQGDSAMYLCASSRDFYEQYFGPGTRLTVT.

To note about this clonotype: A read error is likely, as this CDR3 ends without the conserved phenylalanine or tryptophan. The DNA is omitted, as the CDR3 cannot be located on it reliably, and the CDR3 follows TCRdb's listing. V and J are TRBV24-1 and TRBJ2-2; the table calls TRBD1, which could not be checked here. Germline V gene data show CDR1 as KGHDR and CDR2 as SFDVKD. The CDR3 is made up of 9 amino acids, end residues included. This CDR3 is CATSDGRGA.

The chain combines TRBV29-1 with TRBJ2-7, with 11 bases that match TRBD2. The CDR3 extends over 14 amino acids. Germline V gene data show CDR1 as SQVTM and CDR2 as ANQGSEA. V lost 3 bases and J lost 6; bases outside the gene matches: 7. CDR3 sequence reads: CSVEVTSGSSEQYF. Written as DNA, the CDR3 is TGCAGCGTTGAGGTTACTAGCGGGAGTAGCGAGCAGTACTTC.

This sequence joins TRBV7-8 and TRBJ2-7; 7 bases agree with TRBD1. The CDR3 has 14 residues. CDR1 and CDR2 (germline): SGHVS, FQNEAQ. The ends lost 6 bases at V and 2 bases at J; junction bases unmatched: 7. The CDR3 DNA sequence: TGTGCCAGCAGTTTGACAGGGATTCCCTACGAGCAGTACTTC. This codes for CASSLTGIPYEQYF.

This clonotype was counted once. An end of the junction differs from the germline gene, which may be a read error. The chain recombines TRBV7-9 with TRBJ1-2; 7 bases fit TRBD1. The germline gives CDR1 SEHNR, CDR2 FQNEAQ (reference sequence). This CDR3 has 15 residues. The CDR3 coding sequence is TGTGCCGGCAGCGTCCAACAGGGGCAGGGGTATGGCTACACCTTC. Protein sequence: CAGSVQQGQGYGYTF.

The chain is built from TRBV2 and TRBJ2-7, with 11 bases that match TRBD2. The CDR3 runs 13 residues. V was clipped by 5 bases and J by 6 bases; unmatched bases: 3. CDR1 SNHLY and CDR2 FYNNEI come from the germline V gene. The CDR3 nucleotides are TGTGCCAGCAGTACTAGCGGGAGACGCGAGCAGTACTTC. Its protein is CASSTSGRREQYF. The variable domain in full, completed from reference TRBV2 and TRBJ2-7, reads EPEVTQTPSHQVTQMGQEVILRCVPISNHLYFYWYRQILGQKVEFLVSFYNNEISEKSEIFDDQFSVERPDGSNFTLKIRSTKLEDSAMYFCASSTSGRREQYFGPGTRLTVT.

This clonotype came up many times. The chain uses TRBV29-1 and TRBJ2-2, with 9 bases that match TRBD1. The length of the CDR3 is 15 residues. V was pared by 5 bases and J by 1 base, with 5 bases of the junction left unmatched. From germline, CDR1 is SQVTM and CDR2 ANQGSEA. CDR3 sequence: CSVYGTGKNTGELFF. CDR3 nucleotides: TGCAGCGTTTACGGGACAGGGAAGAACACCGGGGAGCTGTTTTTT.

The J gene is TRBJ1-2, the V gene TRBV2, with TRBD1 identical over 9 bases. V dropped 6 bases and J dropped 4; count of bases not matched to a gene: 9. This CDR3 is built from 15 residues. Per the germline V gene, CDR1 is SNHLY and CDR2 is FYNNEI. CDR3 nucleotide sequence: TGTGCCAGCAGCTTCTACAGGGGGCCTACCTATGGCTACACCTTC. Its translation: CASSFYRGPTYGYTF.

The V gene is TRBV29-1, the J gene TRBJ2-7; D perhaps matches TRBD2 (6 bases). The V end lost 8 bases, the J end lost 2 bases, and 13 bases lay between the germline ends. Germline V gene lookup returns CDR1 SQVTM and CDR2 ANQGSEA. The CDR3 loop spans 12 amino acids. This chain's CDR3 is CSLGDFTYEQYF. The DNA of the CDR3 is TGCAGCTTAGGGGACTTCACCTACGAGCAGTACTTC.

The rearrangement uses TRBV27 and TRBJ2-7; 7 bases fit TRBD2. The CDR3 is 16 amino acids. J was trimmed by 3 bases and V by 0 bases; bases with no gene match: 8. Germline CDR1 MNHEY, CDR2 SMNVEV (reference sequence). CDR3 sequence (DNA): TGTGCCAGCAGTTTATCGGTGCGGGAGAGGGGCTACGAGCAGTACTTC. The encoded protein is CASSLSVRERGYEQYF.

This clonotype was recorded at least ten times. The rearrangement uses TRBV6-5 and TRBJ1-6; no definite D call. Germline lookup yields CDR1 MNHEY and CDR2 SVGAGI. V shed 1 base and J shed 7 bases, with 5 bases lying between them. CDR3 length equals 13 residues. The CDR3 region is CASSYWKNSPLHF. The CDR3 DNA sequence: TGTGCCAGCAGTTACTGGAAGAATTCACCCCTCCACTTT.

The chain uses TRBV7-9 and TRBJ2-5, with 9 bases matching TRBD2. The CDR3 sequence is 16 residues long. V lost 6 bases to trimming and J lost 4 bases; unmatched junction nucleotides: 12. Germline-derived CDR1 and CDR2 are SEHNR and FQNEAQ (reference sequence). The CDR3 nucleotides are TGTGCCAGCAGTCCAAGAGGCGGGAGGGCCGGAGAGACCCAGTACTTC. Its protein is CASSPRGGRAGETQYF.

This clonotype was detected only a few times. This chain joins TRBV2 and TRBJ1-6; no definite D call. The CDR3 is made up of 14 amino acids. Trimming pared 5 bases from V and 10 bases from J, leaving 15 bases between. In germline, CDR1 is SNHLY, CDR2 FYNNEI. In DNA, the CDR3 is TGTGCCAGCAGTTCTCCGTCCCCACACTCACCCCTCCACTTT. This codes for CASSSPSPHSPLHF. Based on the CDR3 plus reference TRBV2 and TRBJ1-6, the full variable domain is EPEVTQTPSHQVTQMGQEVILRCVPISNHLYFYWYRQILGQKVEFLVSFYNNEISEKSEIFDDQFSVERPDGSNFTLKIRSTKLEDSAMYFCASSSPSPHSPLHFGNGTRLTVT.

The chain has TRBV20-1 and TRBJ2-7; 8 bases agree with TRBD2. The CDR3 is 13 residues long. CDR1 and CDR2 from the germline V gene are DFQATT and SNEGSKA (reference sequence). V was pared by 5 bases and J by 2 bases, with 5 bases of the junction left unmatched. CDR3 residues: CSAERESTYEQYF. CDR3 DNA: TGCAGTGCTGAGCGGGAGAGCACCTACGAGCAGTACTTC.

This clonotype turned up a few times. This chain joins TRBV20-1 and TRBJ2-7; possible D gene TRBD2, 5 bases. The CDR3 has 13 residues. CDR1 and CDR2 from the germline V gene are DFQATT and SNEGSKA (reference sequence). With 1 base removed from V and 7 bases from J, the gap between germline ends came to 14 bases. CDR3 residues: CSARGGEAREQYF. In nucleotides, the CDR3 is TGCAGTGCTAGAGGGGGAGAGGCACGTGAGCAGTACTTC.